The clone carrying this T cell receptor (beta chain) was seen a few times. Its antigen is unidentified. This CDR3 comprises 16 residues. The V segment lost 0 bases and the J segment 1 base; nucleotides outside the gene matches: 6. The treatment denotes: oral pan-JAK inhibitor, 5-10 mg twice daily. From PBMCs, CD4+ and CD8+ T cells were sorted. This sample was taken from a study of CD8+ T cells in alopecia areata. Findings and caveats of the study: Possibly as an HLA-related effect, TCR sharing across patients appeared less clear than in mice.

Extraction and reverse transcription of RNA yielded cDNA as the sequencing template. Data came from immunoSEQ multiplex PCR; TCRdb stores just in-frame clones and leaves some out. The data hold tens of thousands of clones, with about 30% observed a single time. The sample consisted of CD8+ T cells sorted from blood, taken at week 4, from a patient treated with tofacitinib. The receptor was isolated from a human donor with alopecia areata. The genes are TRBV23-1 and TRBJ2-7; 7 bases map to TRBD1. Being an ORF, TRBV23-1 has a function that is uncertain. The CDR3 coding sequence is TGCGCCAGCAGTCAATCTTGCACAGGGGAGTCCTACGAGCAGTACTTC. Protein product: CASSQSCTGESYEQYF.